Below are 26 T cell receptor beta chains sequenced from a single sample in a study of T cell responses to AZD1222 COVID-19 vaccine (dated by TCRdb to about 2021). Receptor amplification or capture employed the immunoSEQ multiplex PCR assay. What TCRdb holds here is the immuneACCESS table cut down to in-frame rearrangements. Part of the clones is not present; checked against another copy, under half of the missing clones reflect an unresolved V gene, and the others are unexplained. The sample profile shows about 180,000 clones; approximately 90% of them were found once. 6.5% to 8.5% of the sample rests with the top ten. This specimen's time point label, per the study, means: baseline before first vaccination. The input for sequencing was peripheral blood, taken on day 0 of AZD1222 vaccination. The receptors were gathered from an adult in good health.

This rearrangement joins TRBV7-3 to TRBJ1-3, with D perhaps matching TRBD1 (5 bases). Per germline, CDR1 SGHTA and CDR2 FQGTGA. Trimming took 2 bases from V and 0 from J, leaving 11 bases between them. The length of the CDR3 is 16 residues. The CDR3 DNA reads as TGTGCCAGCAGCTTAGACAGAGAGAGCTCTGGAAACACCATATATTTT. Amino acid sequence: CASSLDRESSGNTIYF.

V and J are TRBV6-2 or TRBV6-3 and TRBJ1-2; no clear D gene. The CDR3 totals 14 residues. Germline CDR1 is MNHEY and CDR2 is SVGEGT. The ends were cut back, 5 bases at V and 4 bases at J, with 14 bases in the middle. This CDR3 reads CASSNSGPGYGYTF. CDR3 nucleotide sequence: TGTGCCAGCAGTAACAGTGGCCCCGGCTATGGCTACACCTTC.

The rearrangement uses TRBV6-5 and TRBJ2-6, with D perhaps TRBD2 (5 bases). V lost 0 bases, J lost 6 bases, and 6 bases lay in between. The CDR3 loop spans 14 amino acids. CDR1 is MNHEY, CDR2 SVGAGI, per germline. CDR3 in DNA: TGTGCCAGCAGTTACTCGAGGGAGGCCAACGTCCTGACTTTC. Protein product: CASSYSREANVLTF.

A single count supports this clone. The rearrangement joins TRBV7-8 to TRBJ2-5, with TRBD2 identical over 8 bases. The CDR3 is made up of 14 amino acids. Germline CDR1 is SGHVS and CDR2 is FQNEAQ. Germline trimming cut 1 base from V and 4 bases from J; bases unmatched to any gene: 2. The DNA for the CDR3 is TGTGCCAGCAGCTTAGGGGGACTAGTAGAGACCCAGTACTTC. It encodes CASSLGGLVETQYF.

The rearrangement links TRBV5-4 to TRBJ1-2; no clear D. Germline V CDR1 and CDR2: SGHNT, YYREEE (reference sequence). With 0 bases removed from V and 5 bases from J, the gap between germline ends came to 8 bases. The CDR3 totals 13 residues. DNA for the CDR3: TGTGCCAGCAGCTTGGACAGTGGATATGGCTACACCTTC. It is translated as CASSLDSGYGYTF.

The chain recombines TRBV5-1 with TRBJ2-3, with D unresolved. The germline gives CDR1 SGHRS, CDR2 YFSETQ. V lost 4 bases and J 2 bases, leaving 5 bases between the germline ends. The CDR3 is made up of 12 amino acids. DNA for the CDR3: TGCGCCAGCAGCGGCTCCACAGATACGCAGTATTTT. Its protein product is CASSGSTDTQYF.

This clone was observed once. CDR3 nucleotide sequence: TGTGCCAGCAGTTACATACTAGGACAAGAGACCCAGTACTTC. Amino acid sequence: CASSYILGQETQYF. The V gene is TRBV6-5, the J gene TRBJ2-5; D may be TRBD2 (5 bases). V was cut by 2 bases and J by 2 bases, with 9 bases left in between. Germline V CDR1 and CDR2: MNHEY, SVGAGI. The CDR3 has 14 amino acids.

The genes are TRBV19 and TRBJ1-1, with TRBD1 identical over 9 bases. CDR1 LNHDA and CDR2 SQIVND come from the germline V gene (reference sequence). V shed 5 bases and J 5 bases; nucleotides not matched to a gene: 9. The CDR3 length is 15 residues. The CDR3 coding sequence is TGTGCCAGTAGTGTATTAACAGGGGGCCGAACTGAAGCTTTCTTT. Amino acids: CASSVLTGGRTEAFF. The variable domain in full, with the rest retrieved from reference TRBV19 and TRBJ1-1, is DGGITQSPKYLFRKEGQNVTLSCEQNLNHDAMYWYRQDPGQGLRLIYYSQIVNDFQKGDIAEGYSVSREKKESFPLTVTSAQKNPTAFYLCASSVLTGGRTEAFFGQGTRLTVV.

The chain links TRBV3-1 (or the pseudogene TRBV3-2) to TRBJ2-7; D is uncertain. Germline lookup yields CDR1 LGHDT and CDR2 YNNKEL (reference sequence). Between the trimmed V and J ends, which lost 4 bases and 0 bases, there was a span of 7 bases. There are 13 residues in the CDR3. The CDR3 bases are TGTGCCAGCAGCCCGTTCGGCTCCTACGAGCAGTACTTC. Its translation: CASSPFGSYEQYF.

The CDR3 reads CASSTWGQGAVRGYTF. The CDR3 DNA follows: TGTGCCAGCAGTACATGGGGACAGGGGGCAGTGAGGGGCTACACCTTC. This chain links TRBV28 with TRBJ1-2, with 12 nucleotides matching TRBD1. The CDR3 extends over 16 amino acids. The germline gives CDR1 MDHEN, CDR2 SYDVKM. V lost 5 bases to trimming and J lost 8 bases; unmatched junction nucleotides: 12.

The chain has TRBV18 and TRBJ2-3; 7 bases align to TRBD2. There are 16 residues in the CDR3. CDR1 KGHSH and CDR2 LQKENI come from the germline V gene. After removal of 3 bases from V and 0 bases from J, the junction contained 6 bases not matched to a gene. CDR3 in DNA: TGTGCCAGCTCACCTTCGCGGGGGAGTAGCACAGATACGCAGTATTTT. Its translation: CASSPSRGSSTDTQYF.

The table lists this clone with a count of one. The chain couples TRBV13 to TRBJ2-1; 13 bases map to TRBD2. CDR1 is PRHDT, CDR2 FYEKMQ, per germline (reference sequence). With V trimmed by 5 bases and J by 10 bases, 2 bases remained unmatched. CDR3 length: 13 amino acids. CDR3 nucleotide sequence: TGTGCCAGCAGCGCGGGACTAGCGGGGGAGCAGTTCTTC. This gives the protein CASSAGLAGEQFF. Filled out from reference TRBV13 and TRBJ2-1, the complete variable domain reads AAGVIQSPRHLIKEKRETATLKCYPIPRHDTVYWYQQGPGQDPQFLISFYEKMQSDKGSIPDRFSAQQFSDYHSELNMSSLELGDSALYFCASSAGLAGEQFFGPGTRLTVL.

The chain employs TRBV6-5 and TRBJ2-7; the D gene is possibly TRBD1 (5 bases). Germline assignment: CDR1 MNHEY and CDR2 SVGAGI. The V and J ends lost 4 bases and 7 bases respectively, with 8 bases between them. The CDR3 is 11 amino acids. This CDR3 reads CASSSQGEQYV. CDR3 nucleotide sequence: TGTGCCAGCAGTTCCCAGGGAGAGCAGTACGTC.

The J gene is TRBJ2-2, the V gene TRBV11-3; D might be TRBD2 (5 bases). The CDR3 contains 14 residues. Trimming removed 2 bases from V and 7 bases from J, with 11 bases in between. Germline assignment: CDR1 SGHNT and CDR2 YENEEA. The CDR3 nucleotides are TGTGCCAGCAGCTTATCGGGGTACAGCGGGGAGCTGTTTTTT. It specifies CASSLSGYSGELFF.

The V call is TRBV5-4, the J call TRBJ2-3; a possible D gene is TRBD2 (6 bases). The V gene's germline CDR1 is SGHNT and CDR2 YYREEE (reference sequence). V was pared by 1 base and J by 3 bases, with 12 bases between. There are 15 residues in the CDR3. The DNA of the CDR3 is TGTGCCAGCAGCTTGTGGTCTAGCGTGACAGATACGCAGTATTTT. Translation gives CASSLWSSVTDTQYF.

The chain combines TRBV6-5 with TRBJ2-2; TRBD1 is a possible D gene (6 bases). CDR1 MNHEY and CDR2 SVGAGI come from the germline V gene. V dropped 4 bases and J dropped 4 bases, with 13 bases sitting between them. This CDR3 comprises 15 residues. CDR3 coding DNA: TGTGCCAGCAGTTCCGAGGACAGAATCACCGGGGAGCTGTTTTTT. This encodes CASSSEDRITGELFF.

This clone was seen only a few times. The genes are TRBV5-5 and TRBJ2-7; 7 positions match TRBD1. Germline-derived CDR1 and CDR2 are SGHKS and YYEKEE (reference sequence). V dropped 3 bases and J dropped 2; count of bases not matched to a gene: 8. This CDR3 contains 15 residues. The CDR3: CASSSGTVGAYEQYV. The DNA of the CDR3 is TGTGCCAGCAGCTCTGGGACAGTTGGAGCCTACGAGCAGTACGTC.

V and J are TRBV5-1 and TRBJ2-5; 7 nucleotides align to TRBD1. The junction had 4 bases not matched to a gene; V was cut back by 4 bases and J by 1 base. Per germline, CDR1 SGHRS and CDR2 YFSETQ. The CDR3 runs 14 residues. In DNA, the CDR3 is TGCGCCAGCAGCGTACAGGGGAGCCAAGAGACCCAGTACTTC. Translating it yields CASSVQGSQETQYF.

This clone came up once. CDR3 in DNA: TGTGCCAGCAGTTTATACCGGGACAGCGCTGGAAACACCATATATTTT. It codes for CASSLYRDSAGNTIYF. The chain joins TRBV27 to TRBJ1-3; 7 bases are a match to TRBD1. Germline CDR1 reads MNHEY; CDR2 reads SMNVEV (reference sequence). The CDR3 contains 16 residues. Unmatched junction bases numbered 5, after V lost 1 base and J lost 2 bases.

The rearrangement joins TRBV5-4 to TRBJ1-4; 7 positions match TRBD1. V lost 3 bases, J lost 7 bases, and 9 bases stayed unmatched. The CDR3 consists of 15 residues. Germline CDR1 SGHNT, CDR2 YYREEE (reference sequence). The CDR3 reads CASSSSTGMGEKLFF. CDR3 DNA: TGTGCCAGCAGCTCCTCGACAGGGATGGGTGAAAAACTGTTTTTT.

This clone was detected only once. This chain links TRBV7-8 with TRBJ2-3, with a possible D match to TRBD2 (7 bases). This CDR3 is built from 16 residues. CDR1 and CDR2 from the germline V gene are SGHVS and FQNEAQ. Trimming removed 2 bases at V and 1 base at J, with 13 bases between. The CDR3 region has the DNA TGTGCCAGCAGCTTAAAGGGGGGGGATGGCACAGATACGCAGTATTTT. Its protein is CASSLKGGDGTDTQYF.

The chain joins TRBV28 to TRBJ2-7; 9 bases agree with TRBD2. The ends lost 3 bases at V and 5 bases at J; junction bases unmatched: 5. The CDR3 covers 14 residues. The germline V gene encodes CDR1 MDHEN and CDR2 SYDVKM. CDR3 loop: CASSFLAGRDEQYF. CDR3 DNA sequence: TGTGCCAGCAGTTTCCTAGCGGGGCGGGACGAGCAGTACTTC.

V usage is TRBV9 and J usage is TRBJ1-2, with D perhaps TRBD1 (5 bases). The germline CDR1 and CDR2 sequences are SGDLS and YYNGEE. CDR3 size: 14 residues. Deletions cut 3 bases from V and 7 bases from J, with 16 bases between. CDR3 sequence reads: CASSGSSGRGGYTF. The CDR3 DNA reads as TGTGCCAGCAGCGGATCTTCGGGAAGGGGTGGCTACACCTTC.

This chain joins TRBV5-6 and TRBJ2-7; TRBD2 aligns across 7 bases. J gave up 6 bases and V 0 bases, and 3 bases lay outside the gene matches. This CDR3 is built from 13 residues. Germline V gene data show CDR1 as SGHDT and CDR2 as YYEEEE. The CDR3 region has the DNA TGTGCCAGCAGCTTGGGTACGGGAGGCGAGCAGTACGTC. Its translation: CASSLGTGGEQYV.

The gene calls are TRBV4-1 and TRBJ1-6, with no clear D. CDR1 and CDR2 (germline): MGHRA, YSYEKL. CDR3 length: 16 residues. With 1 base removed from V and 8 bases from J, the gap between germline ends came to 15 bases. The CDR3 loop is CASSQGSGVRYSPLHF. The CDR3 DNA reads as TGCGCCAGCAGCCAAGGATCAGGCGTAAGGTATTCACCCCTCCACTTT.

CDR3 nucleotides: TGTGCCAGCACTCATGGGACTAGCGGGGGGGCGGAGACCCAGTACTTC. As protein: CASTHGTSGGAETQYF. The gene calls are TRBV5-4 and TRBJ2-5; 16 bases match TRBD2. The CDR3 has 16 residues. CDR1 is SGHNT and CDR2 is YYREEE in the germline V gene (reference sequence). V lost 6 bases to trimming and J lost 5 bases; unmatched junction nucleotides: 7.